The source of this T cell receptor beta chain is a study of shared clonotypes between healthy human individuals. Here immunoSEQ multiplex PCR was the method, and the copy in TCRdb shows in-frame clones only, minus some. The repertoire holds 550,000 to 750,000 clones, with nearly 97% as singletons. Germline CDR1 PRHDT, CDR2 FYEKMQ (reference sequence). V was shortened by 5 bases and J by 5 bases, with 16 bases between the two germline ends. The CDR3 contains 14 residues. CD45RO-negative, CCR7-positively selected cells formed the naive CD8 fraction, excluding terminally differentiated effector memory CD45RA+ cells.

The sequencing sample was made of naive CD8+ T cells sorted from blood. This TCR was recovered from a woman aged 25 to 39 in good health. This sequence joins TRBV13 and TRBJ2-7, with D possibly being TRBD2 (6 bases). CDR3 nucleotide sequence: TGTGCCAGCAGCCCCCGGGGACTGGGGAACGAGCAGTACTTC. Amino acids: CASSPRGLGNEQYF.